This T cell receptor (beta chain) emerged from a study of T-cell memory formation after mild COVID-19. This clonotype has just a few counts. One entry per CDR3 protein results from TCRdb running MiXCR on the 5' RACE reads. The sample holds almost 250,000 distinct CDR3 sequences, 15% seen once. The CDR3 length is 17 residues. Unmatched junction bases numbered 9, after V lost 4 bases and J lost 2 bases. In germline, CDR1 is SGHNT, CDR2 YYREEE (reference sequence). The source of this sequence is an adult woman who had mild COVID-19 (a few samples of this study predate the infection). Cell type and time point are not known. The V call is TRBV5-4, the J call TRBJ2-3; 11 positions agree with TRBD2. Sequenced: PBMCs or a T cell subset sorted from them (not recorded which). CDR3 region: CASSRTSGSFNTDTQYF. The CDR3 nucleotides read TGTGCCAGCAGCCGGACTAGCGGGTCCTTTAACACAGATACGCAGTATTTT.